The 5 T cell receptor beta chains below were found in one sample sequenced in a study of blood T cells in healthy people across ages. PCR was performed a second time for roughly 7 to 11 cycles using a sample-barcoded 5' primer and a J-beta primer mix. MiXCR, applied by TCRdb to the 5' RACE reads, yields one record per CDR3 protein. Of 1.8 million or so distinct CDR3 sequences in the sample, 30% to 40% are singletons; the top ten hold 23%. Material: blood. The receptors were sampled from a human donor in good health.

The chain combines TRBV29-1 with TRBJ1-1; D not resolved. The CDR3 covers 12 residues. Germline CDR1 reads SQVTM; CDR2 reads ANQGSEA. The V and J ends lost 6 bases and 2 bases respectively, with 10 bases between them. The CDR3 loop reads CSVKGLNTEAFF. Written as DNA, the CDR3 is TGCAGCGTGAAGGGATTAAACACTGAAGCTTTCTTT.

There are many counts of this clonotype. The CDR3 DNA sequence: TGTGCCAGCAGCTTAGCAGTTAACTATGGCTACACCTTC. Amino acid sequence: CASSLAVNYGYTF. The chain recombines TRBV7-2 with TRBJ1-2; unclear D gene. Trimming stripped 0 bases from V and 1 base from J, with 3 bases between. The CDR3 length is 13 residues. In germline, CDR1 is SGHTA, CDR2 FQGNSA. Drawing the rest from reference TRBV7-2 and TRBJ1-2, the complete variable domain is GAGVSQSPSNKVTEKGKDVELRCDPISGHTALYWYRQSLGQGLEFLIYFQGNSAPDKSGLPSDRFSAERTGGSVSTLTIQRTQQEDSAVYLCASSLAVNYGYTFGSGTRLTVV.

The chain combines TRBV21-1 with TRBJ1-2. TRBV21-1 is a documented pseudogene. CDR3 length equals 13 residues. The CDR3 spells CASSTAVGYGYTF. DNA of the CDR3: TGTGCCAGCAGCACGGCAGTCGGCTATGGCTACACCTTC.

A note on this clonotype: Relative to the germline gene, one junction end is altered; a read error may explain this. DNA of the CDR3: TGTGCCAGCAGTTTACCCGGACAGAATGAGCAGGTCTTC. Protein: CASSLPGQNEQVF. The genes are TRBV28 and TRBJ2-1; TRBD1 is a possible D gene (6 bases). Germline-derived CDR1 and CDR2 are MDHEN and SYDVKM. This CDR3 comprises 13 residues.

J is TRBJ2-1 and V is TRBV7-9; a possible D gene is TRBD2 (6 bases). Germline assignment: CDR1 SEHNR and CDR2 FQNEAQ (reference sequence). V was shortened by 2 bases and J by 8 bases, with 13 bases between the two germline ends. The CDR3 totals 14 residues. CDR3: CASSLREYLDEQFF. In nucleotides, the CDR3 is TGTGCCAGCAGCTTACGGGAGTATCTCGATGAGCAGTTCTTC.